The present T cell receptor beta chain was sequenced within a study of T cells after yellow fever vaccination. The study, taken as a whole, reports: Weaker in magnitude, the secondary response showed a faster peak on day 5 versus 15. The bulk population could contribute abundant contaminating clonotypes to FACS-sorted repertoires.

In its sample, this clonotype was seen a few times. Its specificity is not known. UMIs were added to TCR cDNA along with a universal primer site when it was made by 5'RACE template switching. TCRdb processed the 5' RACE reads anew with MiXCR; each CDR3 protein has one entry. The data contain roughly 68,000 distinct CDR3 sequences, about 6.5% of them singletons. The sequence was collected from a man aged 18 to 30 who received the YFV17D yellow fever vaccine. The input for sequencing was CD8+ T cells sorted from PBMCs, taken about 49 days after the first yellow fever vaccination.

The CDR3 region is CASGITGTGPYNEQFF. The CDR3 nucleotides read TGTGCTAGTGGTATTACCGGGACAGGGCCCTACAATGAGCAGTTCTTC. V and J are TRBV12-5 and TRBJ2-1, with 9 bases matching TRBD1. The CDR3 is made up of 16 amino acids. Per the germline V gene, CDR1 is LGHNT and CDR2 is FRNRAP. With 5 bases clipped from V and 2 bases from J, the junction kept 7 bases outside the gene matches.